Listed below are T cell receptor beta chains from one sample, sequenced in a study. TCRdb re-called the RT-PCR reads with MiXCR, one entry per CDR3 protein. The sample lists 550,000 to 750,000 distinct CDR3 sequences; more than 13% were seen once. Sequencing was done on a sample of memory CD4+ T cells from blood. All receptors come from a female donor in good health, serving as a healthy control. CDR3s include the opening cysteine and the closing phenylalanine or tryptophan. Each record gives: CDR3 DNA, CDR3 protein, clone size, D gene, V gene, J gene. The D gene is left open where the match is weak. Rows may omit the clone size; those that give it use once, few, many or a size class.

CDR3nt: TGCGCCAGCAGCTATAGCGGGAGGGCATCAGATACGCAGTATTTT
CDR3aa: CASSYSGRASDTQYF
abundance: few
d_gene: TRBD2
v_gene: TRBV5-1
j_gene: TRBJ2-3

CDR3nt: TGCGCCAGCAGCCGTAGCGGGGTAGACCAAGAGACCCAGTACTTC
CDR3aa: CASSRSGVDQETQYF
abundance: many
d_gene: TRBD2
v_gene: TRBV4-1
j_gene: TRBJ2-5

CDR3nt: TGTGCCAGCAGTCAGATCCGGGACAGGCCTTATCGCTACGAGCAGTACTTC
CDR3aa: CASSQIRDRPYRYEQYF
abundance: NA
d_gene: TRBD1
v_gene: TRBV6-5
j_gene: TRBJ2-7

CDR3nt: TGTGCCAGCAGTACAGACAGTGGAAGGGGGTATCAGCCCCAGCATTTT
CDR3aa: CASSTDSGRGYQPQHF
abundance: NA
d_gene: NA
v_gene: TRBV2
j_gene: TRBJ1-5

CDR3nt: TGTGCCAGCAGTATAGCGGGAGGGGTCCCAGATACGCAGTATTTT
CDR3aa: CASSIAGGVPDTQYF
abundance: few
d_gene: TRBD2
v_gene: TRBV7-3
j_gene: TRBJ2-3

CDR3nt: TGTGCCAGCAGCCAAGATATCACAGGGGTTAGCAATCAGCCCCAGCATTTT
CDR3aa: CASSQDITGVSNQPQHF
abundance: few
d_gene: TRBD1
v_gene: TRBV3-1
j_gene: TRBJ1-5

CDR3nt: TGCGCCAGCAGCTTCTCCCAGGCCTACGAGCAGTACTTC
CDR3aa: CASSFSQAYEQYF
abundance: NA
d_gene: NA
v_gene: TRBV5-1
j_gene: TRBJ2-7

CDR3nt: TGTGCCAGCAGCCCCTCCGGGACAGGGGAAGAGACCCAGTACTTC
CDR3aa: CASSPSGTGEETQYF
abundance: many
d_gene: TRBD1
v_gene: TRBV7-8
j_gene: TRBJ2-5

CDR3nt: TGTGCCAGCAGTTTATTCAGGTCCCACGAGCAGTACTTC
CDR3aa: CASSLFRSHEQYF
abundance: many
d_gene: NA
v_gene: TRBV12-3/TRBV12-4
j_gene: TRBJ2-7

CDR3nt: TGTGCCAGCTCAGCGAGACAGCAAGAGACCCAGTACTTC
CDR3aa: CASSARQQETQYF
abundance: NA
d_gene: NA
v_gene: TRBV18
j_gene: TRBJ2-5

CDR3nt: TGTGCCAGCAGCGCCAGGGGTAACCTTCTCGACGAGCAGTACTTC
CDR3aa: CASSARGNLLDEQYF
abundance: NA
d_gene: NA
v_gene: TRBV5-4
j_gene: TRBJ2-7

CDR3nt: TGCGCCAGCAGCTCCGGGGGGCTCAGCGGTCAGCCCCAGCATTTT
CDR3aa: CASSSGGLSGQPQHF
abundance: NA
d_gene: NA
v_gene: TRBV5-1
j_gene: TRBJ1-5

CDR3nt: TGTGCCATTCTGGGCCAGGGTAGCAATGAGCAGTTCTTC
CDR3aa: CAILGQGSNEQFF
abundance: many
d_gene: NA
v_gene: TRBV10-3
j_gene: TRBJ2-1

CDR3nt: TGTGCCACGAAGGGGGACACTGAAGCTTTCTTT
CDR3aa: CATKGDTEAFF
abundance: NA
d_gene: NA
v_gene: TRBV24-1
j_gene: TRBJ1-1

CDR3nt: TGTGCCAGCAGCCAGGGACAGACCTCTGGGGCCAACGTCCTGACTTTC
CDR3aa: CASSQGQTSGANVLTF
abundance: NA
d_gene: TRBD1
v_gene: TRBV4-2
j_gene: TRBJ2-6

CDR3nt: TGTGCCAGCAGTTCGTGGGGACACGAGACCTACGAGCAGTACTTC
CDR3aa: CASSSWGHETYEQYF
abundance: many
d_gene: NA
v_gene: TRBV27
j_gene: TRBJ2-7

CDR3nt: TGTGCCACCAGCAGCCAGGGGAACACTGAAGCTTTCTTT
CDR3aa: CATSSQGNTEAFF
abundance: few
d_gene: NA
v_gene: TRBV15
j_gene: TRBJ1-1

CDR3nt: TGTGCCAGCAGTCTCCCACAGGTTAACTATGGCTACACCTTC
CDR3aa: CASSLPQVNYGYTF
abundance: few
d_gene: NA
v_gene: TRBV6-6
j_gene: TRBJ1-2

CDR3nt: TGTGCCAGCAGTGGGCTCCCTGGGGACGAGCAGTACTTC
CDR3aa: CASSGLPGDEQYF
abundance: NA
d_gene: NA
v_gene: TRBV2
j_gene: TRBJ2-7

CDR3nt: TGTGCCAGCTCACCGGGGACAGGGGGCGTCGGCACTGAAGCTTTCTTT
CDR3aa: CASSPGTGGVGTEAFF
abundance: many
d_gene: TRBD1
v_gene: TRBV18
j_gene: TRBJ1-1

CDR3nt: TGTGCCATCACTTATCCGGGCCTAGCGGGCAATGAGCAGTTCTTC
CDR3aa: CAITYPGLAGNEQFF
abundance: many
d_gene: TRBD2
v_gene: TRBV12-3/TRBV12-4
j_gene: TRBJ2-1

CDR3nt: TGTGCCAGCAGCTTGGGTGCGACAGGTGTTAGTGGTCCCTACGAGCAGTACTTC
CDR3aa: CASSLGATGVSGPYEQYF
abundance: few
d_gene: NA
v_gene: TRBV7-2
j_gene: TRBJ2-7

CDR3nt: TGCGCCAGCAGCCATGACTGGGACACTGAAGCTTTCTTT
CDR3aa: CASSHDWDTEAFF
abundance: many
d_gene: NA
v_gene: TRBV4-3
j_gene: TRBJ1-1

CDR3nt: TGTGCCAGCAGCTTAGGAGCGGGAGGAGATACGCAGTATTTT
CDR3aa: CASSLGAGGDTQYF
abundance: few
d_gene: TRBD2
v_gene: TRBV7-3
j_gene: TRBJ2-3

CDR3nt: TGTGCCAGCAGTGGACCTTCCCAAGAGACCCAGTACTTC
CDR3aa: CASSGPSQETQYF
abundance: NA
d_gene: NA
v_gene: TRBV6-6
j_gene: TRBJ2-5

CDR3nt: TGCGCCAGCAGCGCCGGGACAGGAAACACTGAAGCTTTCTTT
CDR3aa: CASSAGTGNTEAFF
abundance: NA
d_gene: TRBD1
v_gene: TRBV5-1
j_gene: TRBJ1-1

CDR3nt: TGTGCCATCAGGGGGACAGGGTCCTCCTACGAGCAGTACTTC
CDR3aa: CAIRGTGSSYEQYF
abundance: NA
d_gene: TRBD1
v_gene: TRBV10-3
j_gene: TRBJ2-7

CDR3nt: TGTGCCACCAGCCGGGAAGCGGTCGGCGGGGAGACCCAGTACTTC
CDR3aa: CATSREAVGGETQYF
abundance: NA
d_gene: NA
v_gene: TRBV15
j_gene: TRBJ2-5

CDR3nt: TGTGCCAGCAGCCCCGGACAGGGCCCTACTAGCAATCAGCCCCAGCATTTT
CDR3aa: CASSPGQGPTSNQPQHF
abundance: few
d_gene: TRBD1
v_gene: TRBV7-9
j_gene: TRBJ1-5

CDR3nt: TGCGCCAGCAGCTTTGGACTAGCGTTCACCGGGGAGCTGTTTTTT
CDR3aa: CASSFGLAFTGELFF
abundance: NA
d_gene: TRBD2
v_gene: TRBV4-3
j_gene: TRBJ2-2

CDR3nt: TGTGCCACCAGTGATTTGAAGGGGGCGGGAAATCAGCCCCAGCATTTT
CDR3aa: CATSDLKGAGNQPQHF
abundance: few
d_gene: TRBD1
v_gene: TRBV24-1
j_gene: TRBJ1-5

CDR3nt: TGTGCCAGCAGCCGGGGATGGAGCTCCTACAATGAGCAGTTCTTC
CDR3aa: CASSRGWSSYNEQFF
abundance: few
d_gene: NA
v_gene: TRBV5-8
j_gene: TRBJ2-1

CDR3nt: TGCAGTGCTAGAGAGGCGGACAGTAGGGTAGGACAGCCCCAGCATTTT
CDR3aa: CSAREADSRVGQPQHF
abundance: many
d_gene: NA
v_gene: TRBV20-1
j_gene: TRBJ1-5

CDR3nt: TGTGCCAGCGGCGCGGCTAGCACAGATACGCAGTATTTT
CDR3aa: CASGAASTDTQYF
abundance: NA
d_gene: NA
v_gene: TRBV25-1
j_gene: TRBJ2-3

CDR3nt: TGTGCCAGCAGCCAAGCGGGTAGGTCCTACGAGCAGTACTTC
CDR3aa: CASSQAGRSYEQYF
abundance: many
d_gene: NA
v_gene: TRBV3-1
j_gene: TRBJ2-7

CDR3nt: TGTGCCAGCAGTACAGGGGCTAAAAATCAGCCCCAGCATTTT
CDR3aa: CASSTGAKNQPQHF
abundance: NA
d_gene: TRBD1
v_gene: TRBV6-5
j_gene: TRBJ1-5

CDR3nt: TGTGCCAGTTCCGGGCGGGCTCACACAGATACGCAGTATTTT
CDR3aa: CASSGRAHTDTQYF
abundance: NA
d_gene: NA
v_gene: TRBV25-1
j_gene: TRBJ2-3

CDR3nt: TGTGCCAGCAGCCCGCTCGTAGGGGAGAACACTGAAGCTTTCTTT
CDR3aa: CASSPLVGENTEAFF
abundance: NA
d_gene: NA
v_gene: TRBV7-8
j_gene: TRBJ1-1

CDR3nt: TGTGCCAGCAGCTCCTTTAGCGGGGGGGCCAATGAGCAGTTCTTC
CDR3aa: CASSSFSGGANEQFF
abundance: few
d_gene: TRBD2
v_gene: TRBV7-3
j_gene: TRBJ2-1

CDR3nt: TGCAGTGCTAGAGATGTCCCGGGAGGAGGAGACTATGGCTACACCTTC
CDR3aa: CSARDVPGGGDYGYTF
abundance: few
d_gene: NA
v_gene: TRBV20-1
j_gene: TRBJ1-2

CDR3nt: TGTGCCAGCAGGGCCTCCGGGACTAGCGGGACGCAGTATTTT
CDR3aa: CASRASGTSGTQYF
abundance: few
d_gene: TRBD2
v_gene: TRBV12-3/TRBV12-4
j_gene: TRBJ2-3

CDR3nt: TGTGCCAGCAGCCCCGGACTTCGACTGGGCACAGATACGCAGTATTTT
CDR3aa: CASSPGLRLGTDTQYF
abundance: many
d_gene: NA
v_gene: TRBV7-2
j_gene: TRBJ2-3

CDR3nt: TGTGCCAGCAGCTTGGGTGGGATAGGGTACAATGAGCAGTTCTTC
CDR3aa: CASSLGGIGYNEQFF
abundance: few
d_gene: NA
v_gene: TRBV5-4
j_gene: TRBJ2-1

CDR3nt: TGCGCCAGCAGCTTGGCCAACAGCGGGGGGGAGACCCAGTACTTC
CDR3aa: CASSLANSGGETQYF
abundance: few
d_gene: TRBD2
v_gene: TRBV5-1
j_gene: TRBJ2-5

CDR3nt: TGTGCCAGCAGCTTAGCACTAGCGGGAGTGGTTGAGCAGTTCTTC
CDR3aa: CASSLALAGVVEQFF
abundance: NA
d_gene: TRBD2
v_gene: TRBV7-2
j_gene: TRBJ2-1

CDR3nt: TGCGCCAGCAGCTTGGGGTTGGGAGCCGAGGCGGGAGAAGAGACCCAGTACTTC
CDR3aa: CASSLGLGAEAGEETQYF
abundance: few
d_gene: TRBD2
v_gene: TRBV5-1
j_gene: TRBJ2-5

CDR3nt: TGTGCCAGCACCCTGACAGGGGCGGACACTGAAGCTTTCTTT
CDR3aa: CASTLTGADTEAFF
abundance: NA
d_gene: TRBD1
v_gene: TRBV12-3/TRBV12-4
j_gene: TRBJ1-1

CDR3nt: TGTGCCAGCAGCAAAAACCGGGATTCTTACTACGAGCAGTACTTC
CDR3aa: CASSKNRDSYYEQYF
abundance: few
d_gene: NA
v_gene: TRBV7-2
j_gene: TRBJ2-7

CDR3nt: TGTGCCTCGGGACCCTACAATGAGCAGTTCTTC
CDR3aa: CASGPYNEQFF
abundance: NA
d_gene: NA
v_gene: TRBV30
j_gene: TRBJ2-1

CDR3nt: TGTGCCAGCACCTTCGGGGGAGGGACCTTAGGGGAGCAGTACTTC
CDR3aa: CASTFGGGTLGEQYF
abundance: many
d_gene: TRBD2
v_gene: TRBV27
j_gene: TRBJ2-7